Below are 14 T cell receptor beta chains sequenced from a single sample in a study of cytomegalovirus exposure and HLA in healthy donors. The PCR employed 60 Vbeta primers together with 13 Jbeta primers. Libraries were prepared by immunoSEQ multiplex PCR; TCRdb keeps only in-frame clonotypes and omits some of them. The data contain around 150,000 clones, 79% of them singletons. The sequencing sample was made of PBMCs. The receptors here all came from a man aged 50-59 years in good health and CMV-seropositive.

This clone was seen a handful of times. V gene TRBV5-1 combines with J gene TRBJ2-2; 7 nucleotides match TRBD1. The CDR3 has 16 residues. Germline CDR1 reads SGHRS; CDR2 reads YFSETQ. Germline trimming cut 4 bases from V and 3 bases from J; bases unmatched to any gene: 9. CDR3 region: CASSAGLTGDTGELFF. The DNA for the CDR3 is TGCGCCAGCAGCGCGGGCCTTACAGGGGACACCGGGGAGCTGTTTTTT.

The chain is built from TRBV7-9 and TRBJ2-1, with D maybe TRBD1 (6 bases). Germline loops: CDR1 SEHNR, CDR2 FQNEAQ (reference sequence). V lost 11 bases and J 0 bases, leaving 14 bases between the germline ends. This CDR3 has 14 residues. This CDR3 reads CAVKGVASYNEQFF. Written as DNA, the CDR3 is TGTGCCGTCAAGGGGGTGGCCTCCTACAATGAGCAGTTCTTC.

The chain carries TRBV7-9 and TRBJ1-2; 11 nucleotides match TRBD1. V gave up 3 bases and J gave up 2 bases; unmatched junction bases: 5. This CDR3 region has 16 residues. The V gene's germline CDR1 is SEHNR and CDR2 FQNEAQ (reference sequence). DNA for the CDR3: TGTGCCAGCAGCTTCGGCCGGACAGGGGGCAACTATGGCTACACCTTC. Protein: CASSFGRTGGNYGYTF.

The chain carries TRBV7-3 and TRBJ2-7; 8 bases align to TRBD2. The germline gives CDR1 SGHTA, CDR2 FQGTGA. This CDR3 has 14 residues. With V trimmed by 5 bases and J by 8 bases, 11 bases remained unmatched. The CDR3 loop reads CASSLSGGEGKQYF. The CDR3 nucleotides read TGTGCCAGCAGCCTAAGCGGGGGCGAGGGAAAGCAGTACTTC.

The J gene is TRBJ2-7, the V gene TRBV29-1; TRBD1 agrees at 8 bases. J gave up 6 bases and V 4 bases, and 8 bases lay outside the gene matches. CDR3 length: 13 amino acids. Germline V gives CDR1 SQVTM, CDR2 ANQGSEA. CDR3 sequence (DNA): TGCAGCGTTGGGGACAGGACCACCTCCGAGCAGTACTTC. Encoded protein: CSVGDRTTSEQYF.

The chain employs TRBV5-4 and TRBJ2-1; unclear D gene. CDR3 length: 16 residues. Germline lookup yields CDR1 SGHNT and CDR2 YYREEE (reference sequence). Trimming removed 4 bases at V and 4 bases at J, with 18 bases between. The DNA for the CDR3 is TGTGCCAGCAGCCCACCGGGTCGGAAGATTTACAATGAGCAGTTCTTC. Its protein product is CASSPPGRKIYNEQFF.

The V and J genes are TRBV28 and TRBJ2-7, with 7 positions matching TRBD2. The CDR3 spans 16 residues. The germline V gene has CDR1 MDHEN and CDR2 SYDVKM. With 3 bases clipped from V and 0 bases from J, the junction kept 8 bases outside the gene matches. CDR3 nucleotides: TGTGCCAGCAGTTTCGATCTCAGGACTAGCTCCTACGAGCAGTACTTC. The encoded protein is CASSFDLRTSSYEQYF.

The chain combines TRBV30 with TRBJ2-5, with 7 positions matching TRBD1. The J call is in doubt because the DNA end fits TRBJ2-7 better. The germline V gene has CDR1 GTSNPN and CDR2 SVGIG (reference sequence). The CDR3 has 14 residues. The CDR3 reads CAWRKTGTSYEQYF. The CDR3 DNA follows: TGTGCCTGGAGGAAGACAGGGACATCCTACGAGCAGTACTTC.

The chain joins TRBV7-9 to TRBJ1-1, with a possible D match to TRBD1 (6 bases). Germline lookup yields CDR1 SEHNR and CDR2 FQNEAQ (reference sequence). V lost 3 bases, J lost 5 bases, and 16 bases lay in between. The CDR3 loop spans 15 amino acids. The CDR3 DNA is TGTGCCAGCAGCTTCACCCAGGGGTTAACAACTGAAGCTTTCTTT. Residues: CASSFTQGLTTEAFF. Full variable domain (remainder filled in from reference TRBV7-9 and TRBJ1-1): DTGVSQNPRHKITKRGQNVTFRCDPISEHNRLYWYRQTLGQGPEFLTYFQNEAQLEKSRLLSDRFSAERPKGSFSTLEIQRTEQGDSAMYLCASSFTQGLTTEAFFGQGTRLTVV.

The J gene is TRBJ1-5, the V gene TRBV5-5; D call uncertain. V was pared by 0 bases and J by 3 bases, with 7 bases between. Germline V gene lookup returns CDR1 SGHKS and CDR2 YYEKEE (reference sequence). The CDR3 is made up of 14 amino acids. In DNA, the CDR3 is TGTGCCAGCAGCTTGGGGGCCCTCAATCAGCCCCAGCATTTT. As protein: CASSLGALNQPQHF.

The V and J genes are TRBV2 and TRBJ1-1; D gene ambiguous. CDR1 SNHLY and CDR2 FYNNEI come from the germline V gene. The CDR3 length is 14 residues. The V gene lost 8 bases and the J gene lost 0 bases, with 13 bases spanning the gap. CDR3 DNA: TGTGCCAGCGGTCAACAAAGTCTGAACACTGAAGCTTTCTTT. It is translated as CASGQQSLNTEAFF.

In its sample, this clone was seen a few times. The chain couples TRBV5-6 to TRBJ1-2; D ambiguous. V lost 1 base, J lost 6 bases, and 4 bases lay in between. From germline, CDR1 is SGHDT and CDR2 YYEEEE. This CDR3 is built from 11 residues. The chain's CDR3 is CASSLLHGYTF. CDR3 sequence (DNA): TGTGCCAGCAGCTTGCTCCATGGCTACACCTTC. The entire variable domain, with the rest obtained from reference TRBV5-6 and TRBJ1-2, is as follows: DAGVTQSPTHLIKTRGQQVTLRCSPKSGHDTVSWYQQALGQGPQFIFQYYEEEERQRGNFPDRFSGHQFPNYSSELNVNALLLGDSALYLCASSLLHGYTFGSGTRLTVV.

This chain uses TRBV27 with TRBJ2-7; D is undetermined. The CDR3 is 14 amino acids. The V and J ends lost 3 bases and 0 bases respectively, with 9 bases between them. Germline V gives CDR1 MNHEY, CDR2 SMNVEV (reference sequence). CDR3 region: CASSFGRSSYEQYF. DNA for the CDR3: TGTGCCAGCAGTTTCGGCAGGTCCTCCTACGAGCAGTACTTC.

The rearrangement joins TRBV7-9 to TRBJ1-2, with D perhaps TRBD1 (6 bases). The germline V gene has CDR1 SEHNR and CDR2 FQNEAQ (reference sequence). V lost 5 bases, J lost 6 bases, and 19 bases lay in between. CDR3 length equals 15 residues. For the CDR3, the DNA is TGTGCCAGCAGCCCCCGGGACACAAATCAAGATGGCTACACCTTC. It yields the protein CASSPRDTNQDGYTF.